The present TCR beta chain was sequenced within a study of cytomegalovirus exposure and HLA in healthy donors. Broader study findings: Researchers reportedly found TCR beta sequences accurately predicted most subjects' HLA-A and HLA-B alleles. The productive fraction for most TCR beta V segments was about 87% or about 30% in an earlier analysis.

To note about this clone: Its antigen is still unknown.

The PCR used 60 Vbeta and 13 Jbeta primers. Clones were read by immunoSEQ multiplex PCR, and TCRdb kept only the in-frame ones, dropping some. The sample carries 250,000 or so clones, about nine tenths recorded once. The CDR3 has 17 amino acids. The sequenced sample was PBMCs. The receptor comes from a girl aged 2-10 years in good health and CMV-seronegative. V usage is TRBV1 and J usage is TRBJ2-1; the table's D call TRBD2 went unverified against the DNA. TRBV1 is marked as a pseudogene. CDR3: CTSSQPRGAGSYNEQFF. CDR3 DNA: TGCACCAGCAGCCAGCCTCGGGGAGCGGGCTCCTACAATGAGCAGTTCTTC.